This T cell receptor (beta chain) was recorded in a study of T cells in Graves' hyperthyroidism and ophthalmopathy. Study-wide results and limits: Most thyroid clonotypes expanded above 0.001 were also detected in blood. Ophthalmopathy got predicted by the model a median roughly 6.1 months before its onset.

Each diagnosis was grounded in clinical symptoms, serum thyroxine and TRAb, thyroid ultrasound, and orbital computed tomography. Fresh 10 ml peripheral blood yielded PBMCs. J gave up 5 bases and V 3 bases, and 8 bases lay outside the gene matches. There are 15 residues in the CDR3. Germline V CDR1 and CDR2: LNHNV, YYDKDF (reference sequence). This clonotype was picked up many times. Its antigen is not identified. Amplification of TCR beta CDR3 regions used RNA as the template. RT-PCR in the first round (using the HTBI primer set) targeted the TCR CDR3. TCRdb recomputed calls from the multiplex PCR reads with MiXCR, one row per CDR3 protein. The repertoire consists of over 300,000 distinct CDR3 sequences, with roughly 13% occurring once and the leading ten covering more than 9.5%.

The sequence was obtained from a woman aged 55-75 years with Graves' hyperthyroidism. The chain links TRBV15 to TRBJ2-5; 8 bases align to TRBD1. Sequencing input: blood. CDR3 DNA: TGTGCCACCAGCAGGGCCGGACAGGGCTTGGAGACCCAGTACTTC. Amino acid sequence: CATSRAGQGLETQYF.